This T cell receptor (beta chain) was sequenced during a study of T cell responses to AZD1222 COVID-19 vaccine. The table came from immunoSEQ multiplex PCR; TCRdb's copy has only in-frame clones and leaves some out. The table has some 100,000 clones, 70% to 90% seen once. Remarks on this clone: No antigen is known for it.

Study-wide results and limits: Two AZD1222 doses significantly raised spike-specific TCR breadth and depth over controls.

This CDR3 region has 16 residues. Trimming at V came to 1 base and at J to 7 bases, leaving 10 bases not matched to a gene. CDR1 is LGHDT and CDR2 is YNNKEL in the germline V gene (reference sequence). This TCR was sampled from an adult who received the AZD1222 COVID-19 vaccine. The V call is TRBV3-1 (or the pseudogene TRBV3-2), the J call TRBJ2-1, with 7 bases matching TRBD2. Sequencing was performed on peripheral blood, taken 28 days after the second AZD1222 dose. CDR3 sequence: CASSQGGGRGFNEQFF. CDR3 in DNA: TGTGCCAGCAGCCAAGGGGGAGGGCGGGGGTTTAATGAGCAGTTCTTC.